This T cell receptor (beta chain) was retrieved from a study of T cell responses to AZD1222 COVID-19 vaccine. Study overall: Whether given at about 4 or about 12 weeks, second doses were pooled.

Regarding the study as a whole: There were repertoire samples only from the period after the peak T cell response. It should be noted that donors were predominantly white British and more often female, and clonal diversity was possibly underestimated. Baseline seropositives among AZD1222 recipients totaled only 5 to 7.

Deletions cut 0 bases from V and 5 bases from J, with 12 bases between. The CDR3 covers 14 residues. Germline V gives CDR1 SGHRS, CDR2 YFSETQ. With respect to this clone: The target antigen is unknown.

Data came from immunoSEQ multiplex PCR; TCRdb stores just in-frame clones and leaves some out. The repertoire holds about 110,000 clones, under 95% seen once, with about 1.2% in the top ten. The V and J genes are TRBV5-1 and TRBJ2-7, with D perhaps TRBD2 (7 bases). The receptor was derived from an adult in good health. This specimen consisted of peripheral blood, obtained on day 0 of AZD1222 vaccination. The CDR3 DNA is TGCGCCAGCAGCTTGGGGCAGGGGAGGGACGAGCAGTACTTC. Its translation: CASSLGQGRDEQYF.